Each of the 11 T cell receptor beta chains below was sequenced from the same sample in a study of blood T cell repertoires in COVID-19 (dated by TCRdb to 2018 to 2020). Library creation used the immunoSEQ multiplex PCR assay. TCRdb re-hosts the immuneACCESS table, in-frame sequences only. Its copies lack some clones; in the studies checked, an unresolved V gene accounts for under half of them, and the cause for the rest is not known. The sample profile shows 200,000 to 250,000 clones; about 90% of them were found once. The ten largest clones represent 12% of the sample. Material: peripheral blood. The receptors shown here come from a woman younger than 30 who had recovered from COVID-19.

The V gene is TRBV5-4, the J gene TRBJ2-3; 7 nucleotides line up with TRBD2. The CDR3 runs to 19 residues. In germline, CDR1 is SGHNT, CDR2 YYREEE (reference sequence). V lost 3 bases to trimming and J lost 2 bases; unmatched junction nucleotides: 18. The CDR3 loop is CASSSTEGLVLSPTDTQYF. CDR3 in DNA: TGTGCCAGCAGCTCCACGGAAGGACTAGTTCTATCCCCCACAGATACGCAGTATTTT.

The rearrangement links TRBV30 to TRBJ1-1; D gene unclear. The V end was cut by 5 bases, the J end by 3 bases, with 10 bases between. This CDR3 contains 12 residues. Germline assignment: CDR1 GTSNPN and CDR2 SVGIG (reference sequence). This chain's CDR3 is CAWLSGYTEAFF. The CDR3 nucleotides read TGTGCCTGGCTGAGCGGGTACACTGAAGCTTTCTTT. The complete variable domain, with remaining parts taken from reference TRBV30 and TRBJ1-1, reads SQTIHQWPATLVQPVGSPLSLECTVEGTSNPNLYWYRQAAGRGLQLLFYSVGIGQISSEVPQNLSASRPQDRQFILSSKKLLLSDSGFYLCAWLSGYTEAFFGQGTRLTVV.

The CDR3 sequence is CASSSVELFF. CDR3 sequence (DNA): TGTGCCAGCAGTTCCGTGGAGCTGTTTTTT. The chain joins TRBV28 to TRBJ2-2; D uncertain. Germline CDR1 is MDHEN and CDR2 is SYDVKM. The length of the CDR3 is 10 residues. Trimming took 4 bases from V and 10 from J, leaving 4 bases between them.

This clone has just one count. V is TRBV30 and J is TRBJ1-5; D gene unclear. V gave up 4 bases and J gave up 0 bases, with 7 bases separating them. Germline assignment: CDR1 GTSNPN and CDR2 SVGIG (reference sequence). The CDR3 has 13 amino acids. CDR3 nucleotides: TGTGCCTGGACGAGGGATAGCAATCAGCCCCAGCATTTT. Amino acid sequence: CAWTRDSNQPQHF.

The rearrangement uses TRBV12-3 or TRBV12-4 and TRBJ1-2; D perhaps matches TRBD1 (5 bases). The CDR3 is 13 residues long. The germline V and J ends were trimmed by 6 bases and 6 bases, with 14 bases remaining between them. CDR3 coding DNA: TGTGCCAGCAGCCCTGGGGGGGTCGATGGCTACACCTTC. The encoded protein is CASSPGGVDGYTF.

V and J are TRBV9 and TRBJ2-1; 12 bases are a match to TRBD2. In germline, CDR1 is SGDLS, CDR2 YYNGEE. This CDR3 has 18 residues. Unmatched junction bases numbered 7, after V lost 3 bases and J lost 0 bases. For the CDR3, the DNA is TGTGCCAGCAGCGGACTAGCGGGAGACTCAAGCTCCTACAATGAGCAGTTCTTC. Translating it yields CASSGLAGDSSSYNEQFF.

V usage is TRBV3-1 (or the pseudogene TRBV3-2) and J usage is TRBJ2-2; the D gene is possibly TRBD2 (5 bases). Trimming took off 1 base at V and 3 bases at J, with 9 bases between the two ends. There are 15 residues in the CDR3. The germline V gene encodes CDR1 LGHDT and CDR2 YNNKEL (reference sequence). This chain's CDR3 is CASSQVEGDTGELFF. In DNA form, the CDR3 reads TGTGCCAGCAGCCAAGTAGAGGGTGACACCGGGGAGCTGTTTTTT.

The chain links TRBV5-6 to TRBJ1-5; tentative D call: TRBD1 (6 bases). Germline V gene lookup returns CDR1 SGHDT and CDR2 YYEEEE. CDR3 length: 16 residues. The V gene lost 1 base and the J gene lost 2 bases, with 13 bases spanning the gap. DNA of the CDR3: TGTGCCAGCAGCTTGTTTCGCAGGGGAGGCAATCAGCCCCAGCATTTT. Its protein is CASSLFRRGGNQPQHF.

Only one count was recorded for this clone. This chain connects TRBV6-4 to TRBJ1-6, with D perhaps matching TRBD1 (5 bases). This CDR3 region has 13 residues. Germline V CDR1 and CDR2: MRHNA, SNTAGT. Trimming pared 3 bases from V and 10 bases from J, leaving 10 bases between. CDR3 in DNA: TGTGCCAGCAGTGAAACGCAGGGATCACCCCTCCACTTT. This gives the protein CASSETQGSPLHF.

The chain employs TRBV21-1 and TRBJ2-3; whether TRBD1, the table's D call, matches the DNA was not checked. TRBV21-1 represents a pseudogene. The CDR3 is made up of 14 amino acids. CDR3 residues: CASSKVTDTDTQYF. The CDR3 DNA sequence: TGTGCCAGCAGCAAAGTTACAGACACAGATACGCAGTATTTT.

The CDR3 protein is CASSPQGKETQYF. The CDR3 coding sequence is TGTGCCAGTAGTCCACAGGGTAAAGAGACCCAGTACTTC. The chain uses TRBV19 and TRBJ2-5; D might be TRBD1 (6 bases). Trimming took 5 bases from V and 3 from J, leaving 10 bases between them. The CDR3 runs to 13 residues. Germline CDR1 LNHDA, CDR2 SQIVND (reference sequence).